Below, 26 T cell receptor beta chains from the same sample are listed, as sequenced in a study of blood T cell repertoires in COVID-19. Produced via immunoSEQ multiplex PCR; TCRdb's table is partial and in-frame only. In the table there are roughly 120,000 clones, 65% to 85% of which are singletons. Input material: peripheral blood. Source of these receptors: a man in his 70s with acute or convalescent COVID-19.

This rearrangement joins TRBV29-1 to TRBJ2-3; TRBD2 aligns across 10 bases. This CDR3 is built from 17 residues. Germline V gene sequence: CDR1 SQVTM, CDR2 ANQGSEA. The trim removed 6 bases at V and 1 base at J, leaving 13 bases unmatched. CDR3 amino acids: CSVGGDFGTSGTDTQYF. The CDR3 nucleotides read TGCAGCGTGGGCGGGGACTTCGGGACTAGCGGCACAGATACGCAGTATTTT.

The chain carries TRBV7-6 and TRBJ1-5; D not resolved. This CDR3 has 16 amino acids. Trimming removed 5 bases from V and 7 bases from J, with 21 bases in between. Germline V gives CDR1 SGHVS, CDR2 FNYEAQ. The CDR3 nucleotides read TGTGCCAGCAGCCCCGGTCCAATCTCCGAAAGACAGCCCCAGCATTTT. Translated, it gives CASSPGPISERQPQHF.

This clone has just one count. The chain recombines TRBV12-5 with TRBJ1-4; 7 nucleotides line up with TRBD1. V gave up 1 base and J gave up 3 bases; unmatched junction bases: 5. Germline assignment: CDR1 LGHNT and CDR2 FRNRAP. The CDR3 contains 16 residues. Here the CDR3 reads CASGLGDRVSNEKLFF. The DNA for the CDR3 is TGTGCTAGTGGTTTGGGAGACAGGGTATCTAATGAAAAACTGTTTTTT.

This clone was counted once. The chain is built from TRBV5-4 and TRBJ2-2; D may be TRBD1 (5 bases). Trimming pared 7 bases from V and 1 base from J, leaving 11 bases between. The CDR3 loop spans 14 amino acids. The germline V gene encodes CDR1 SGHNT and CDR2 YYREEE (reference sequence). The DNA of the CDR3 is TGTGCCAGCTGGGGAAGGGGGAACACCGGGGAGCTGTTTTTT. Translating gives CASWGRGNTGELFF.

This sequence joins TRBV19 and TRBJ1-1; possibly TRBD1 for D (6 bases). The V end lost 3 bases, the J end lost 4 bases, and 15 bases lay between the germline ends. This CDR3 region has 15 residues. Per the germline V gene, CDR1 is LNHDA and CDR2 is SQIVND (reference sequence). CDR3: CASSIQGISGTEAFF. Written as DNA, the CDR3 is TGTGCCAGTAGTATCCAGGGGATATCGGGCACTGAAGCTTTCTTT.

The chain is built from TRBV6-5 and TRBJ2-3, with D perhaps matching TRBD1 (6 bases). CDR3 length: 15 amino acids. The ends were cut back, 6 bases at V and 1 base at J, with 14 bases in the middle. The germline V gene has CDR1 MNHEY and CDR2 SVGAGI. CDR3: CASRRRGDRTDTQYF. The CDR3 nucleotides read TGTGCCAGCAGGCGCAGGGGAGACCGCACAGATACGCAGTATTTT.

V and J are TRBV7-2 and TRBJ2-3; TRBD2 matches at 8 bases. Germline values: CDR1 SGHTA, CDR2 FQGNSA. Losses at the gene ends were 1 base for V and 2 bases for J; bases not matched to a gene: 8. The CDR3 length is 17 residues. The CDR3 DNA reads TGTGCCAGCAGCTTAGTTATTAGCGGGGTGGTCACAGATACGCAGTATTTT. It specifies CASSLVISGVVTDTQYF.

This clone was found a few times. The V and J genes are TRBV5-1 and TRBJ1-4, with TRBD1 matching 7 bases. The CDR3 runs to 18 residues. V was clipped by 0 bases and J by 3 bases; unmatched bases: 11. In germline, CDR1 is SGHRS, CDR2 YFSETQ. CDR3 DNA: TGCGCCAGCAGCTTGGGACAGGGCGGCGATGTAGCTAATGAAAAACTGTTTTTT. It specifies CASSLGQGGDVANEKLFF.

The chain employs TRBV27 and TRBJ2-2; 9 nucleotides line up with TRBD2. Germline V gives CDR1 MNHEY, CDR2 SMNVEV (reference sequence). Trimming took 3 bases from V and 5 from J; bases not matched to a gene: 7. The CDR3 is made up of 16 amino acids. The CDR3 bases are TGTGCCAGCAGTTTTAGTCTAGCGGGGCGTACCGGGGAGCTGTTTTTT. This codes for CASSFSLAGRTGELFF.

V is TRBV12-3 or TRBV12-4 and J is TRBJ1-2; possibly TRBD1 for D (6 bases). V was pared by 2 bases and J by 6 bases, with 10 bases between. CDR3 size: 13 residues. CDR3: CASSLRDIDGYTF. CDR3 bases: TGTGCCAGCAGTTTACGGGACATTGATGGCTACACCTTC.

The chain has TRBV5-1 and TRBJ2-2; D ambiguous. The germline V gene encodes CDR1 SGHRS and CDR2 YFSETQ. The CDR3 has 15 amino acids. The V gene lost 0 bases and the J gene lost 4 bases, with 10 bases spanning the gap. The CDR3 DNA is TGCGCCAGCAGCTTGGGAGCCTACGGCACCGGGGAGCTGTTTTTT. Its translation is CASSLGAYGTGELFF.

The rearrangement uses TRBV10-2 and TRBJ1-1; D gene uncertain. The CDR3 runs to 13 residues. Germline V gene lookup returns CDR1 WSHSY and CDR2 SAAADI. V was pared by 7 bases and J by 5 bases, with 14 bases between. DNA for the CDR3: TGCGCCAGCACTCTCGGAGGAACAACTGAAGCTTTCTTT. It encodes CASTLGGTTEAFF.

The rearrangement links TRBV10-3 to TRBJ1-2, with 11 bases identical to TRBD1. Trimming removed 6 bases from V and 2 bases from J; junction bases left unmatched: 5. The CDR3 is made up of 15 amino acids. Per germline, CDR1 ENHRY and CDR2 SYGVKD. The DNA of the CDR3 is TGTGCCATCAGCTCCGGGACAGGGGGGAACTATGGCTACACCTTC. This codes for CAISSGTGGNYGYTF.

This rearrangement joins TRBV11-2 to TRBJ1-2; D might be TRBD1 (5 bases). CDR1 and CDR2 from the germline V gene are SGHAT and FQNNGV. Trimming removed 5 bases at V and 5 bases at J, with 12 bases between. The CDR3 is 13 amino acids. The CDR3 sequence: CASSPGGGYGYTF. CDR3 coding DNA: TGTGCCAGCAGCCCCGGGGGAGGGTATGGCTACACCTTC.

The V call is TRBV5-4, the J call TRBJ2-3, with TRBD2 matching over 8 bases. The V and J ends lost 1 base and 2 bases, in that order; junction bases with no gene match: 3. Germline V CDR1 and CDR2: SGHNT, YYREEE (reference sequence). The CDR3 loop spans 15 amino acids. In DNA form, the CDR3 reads TGTGCCAGCAGCTTGCCGCGGGGGGACACAGATACGCAGTATTTT. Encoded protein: CASSLPRGDTDTQYF.

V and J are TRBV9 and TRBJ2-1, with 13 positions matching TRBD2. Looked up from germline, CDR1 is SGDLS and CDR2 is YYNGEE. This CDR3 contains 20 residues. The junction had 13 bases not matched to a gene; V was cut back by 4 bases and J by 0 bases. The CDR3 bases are TGTGCCAGCAGCTTGCGACCCGCGACTAGCGGGGGGAGCTCCTACAATGAGCAGTTCTTC. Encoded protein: CASSLRPATSGGSSYNEQFF.

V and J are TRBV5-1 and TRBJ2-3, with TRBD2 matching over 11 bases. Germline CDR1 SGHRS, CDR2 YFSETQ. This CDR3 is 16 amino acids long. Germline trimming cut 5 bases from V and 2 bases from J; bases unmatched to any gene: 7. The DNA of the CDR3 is TGCGCCAGCAGAAATCTAGCGGGGGGCCCCACAGATACGCAGTATTTT. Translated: CASRNLAGGPTDTQYF.

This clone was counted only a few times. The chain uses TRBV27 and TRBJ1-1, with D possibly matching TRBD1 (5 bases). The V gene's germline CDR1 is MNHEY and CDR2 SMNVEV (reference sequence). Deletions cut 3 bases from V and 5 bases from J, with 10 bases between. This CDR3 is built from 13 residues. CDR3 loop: CASSFVDSTEAFF. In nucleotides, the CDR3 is TGTGCCAGCAGTTTTGTCGACAGTACTGAAGCTTTCTTT.

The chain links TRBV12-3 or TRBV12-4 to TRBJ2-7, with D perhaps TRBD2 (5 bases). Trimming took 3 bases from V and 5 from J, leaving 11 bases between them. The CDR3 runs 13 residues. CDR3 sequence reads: CASSFRAGNEQYF. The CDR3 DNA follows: TGTGCCAGCAGTTTTAGGGCCGGGAACGAGCAGTACTTC.

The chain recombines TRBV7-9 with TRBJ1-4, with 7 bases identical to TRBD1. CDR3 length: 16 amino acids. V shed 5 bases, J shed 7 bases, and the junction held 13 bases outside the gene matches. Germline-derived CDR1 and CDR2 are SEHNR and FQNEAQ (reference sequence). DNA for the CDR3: TGTGCCAGCAGCGCGCCTCCTTTGGGACAGCCTGAAAAACTGTTTTTT. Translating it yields CASSAPPLGQPEKLFF.

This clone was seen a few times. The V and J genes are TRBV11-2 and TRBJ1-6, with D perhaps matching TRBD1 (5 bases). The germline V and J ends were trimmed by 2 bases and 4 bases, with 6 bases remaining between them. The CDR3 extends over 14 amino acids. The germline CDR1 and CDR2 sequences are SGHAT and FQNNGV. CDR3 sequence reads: CASSLRQYNSPLHF. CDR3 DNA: TGTGCCAGCAGCTTAAGACAGTATAATTCACCCCTCCACTTT.

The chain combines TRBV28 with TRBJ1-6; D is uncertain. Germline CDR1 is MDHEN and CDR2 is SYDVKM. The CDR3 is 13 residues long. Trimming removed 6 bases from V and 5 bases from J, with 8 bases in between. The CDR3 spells CASRAGDNSPLHF. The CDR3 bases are TGTGCCAGCAGGGCCGGAGATAATTCACCCCTCCACTTT.

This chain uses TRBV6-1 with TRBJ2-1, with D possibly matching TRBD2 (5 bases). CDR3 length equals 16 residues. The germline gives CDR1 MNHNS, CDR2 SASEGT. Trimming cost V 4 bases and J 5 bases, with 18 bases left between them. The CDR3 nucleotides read TGTGCCAGCAGTGGGAGATATCCGACTATCGACAATGAGCAGTTCTTC. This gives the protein CASSGRYPTIDNEQFF.

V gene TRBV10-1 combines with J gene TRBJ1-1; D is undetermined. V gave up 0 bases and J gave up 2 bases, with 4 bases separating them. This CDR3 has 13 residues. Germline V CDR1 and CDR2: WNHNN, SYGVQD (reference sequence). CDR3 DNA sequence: TGCGCCAGCAGTGAGTCGCGAAACACTGAAGCTTTCTTT. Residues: CASSESRNTEAFF.

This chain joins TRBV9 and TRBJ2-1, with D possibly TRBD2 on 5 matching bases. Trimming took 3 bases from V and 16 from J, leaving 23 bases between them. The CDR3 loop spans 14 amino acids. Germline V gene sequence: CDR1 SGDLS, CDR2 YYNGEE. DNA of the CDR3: TGTGCCAGCAGCGCAGCCCGAGAGGAGGCGAGAAAATTCTTC. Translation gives CASSAAREEARKFF.

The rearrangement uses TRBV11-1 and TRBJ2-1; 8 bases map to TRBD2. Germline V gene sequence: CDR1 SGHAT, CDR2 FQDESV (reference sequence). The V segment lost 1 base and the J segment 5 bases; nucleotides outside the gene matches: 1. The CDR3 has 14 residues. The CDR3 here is CASSLGGGHNEQFF. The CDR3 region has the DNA TGTGCCAGCAGCTTAGGCGGGGGGCACAATGAGCAGTTCTTC.